The sequence of this T cell receptor (beta chain) was determined in a study of blood T cell repertoires in COVID-19. Study at large: Sites across the United States, Italy and Spain contributed samples from acute and convalescent COVID-19. From T cells, B-cell-depleted T cells, or PBMCs came the material, which was cDNA or gDNA.

Per the study methods: By means of reference gene primer amplification, nucleated cell counts were estimated. TCRdb's table, derived via immunoSEQ multiplex PCR, lists solely in-frame clones and lacks some. V and J calls and clone size are those listed in that table; D and trimming were worked out from the DNA. The sample has 20,000 to 30,000 clones, about nine tenths seen once. CDR1 and CDR2 from the germline V gene are MNHEY and SMNVEV (reference sequence). V gave up 2 bases and J gave up 3 bases; unmatched junction bases: 6. This CDR3 region has 15 residues. This clone was recorded only once. This chain uses TRBV27 with TRBJ2-7, with 8 nucleotides matching TRBD2. This TCR was sampled from a human donor in a cohort sampled during active COVID-19. The sequenced sample was peripheral blood. CDR3 sequence: CASSLQSGSGYEQYF. CDR3 DNA: TGTGCCAGCAGTTTACAGAGCGGGAGTGGCTACGAGCAGTACTTC.